These 13 T cell receptor beta chains came from one sample sequenced in a study of cytomegalovirus exposure and HLA in healthy donors listed by TCRdb under 2017. Libraries were constructed by the immunoSEQ multiplex PCR assay. A mixture of 60 forward primers for TCR Vbeta segments and 13 reverse primers for TCR Jbeta segments was used in the multiplex PCR. The clones in this table, taken by TCRdb from immuneACCESS, are in-frame only. Not every clone is retained; where verified, under half of the shortfall comes from an unresolved V gene, and the cause of the rest is unknown. For this sample there are 95,000 to 100,000 clones; approximately 89% appear just once. The biggest ten clones account for 3.5% to 5% of the sample. Sequenced: PBMCs. Receptors originate from a man aged 25-45 years in good health and CMV-seronegative.

This clone was detected a few times. The chain couples TRBV11-2 to TRBJ2-5, with 9 nucleotides matching TRBD1. The CDR3 sequence is 16 residues long. V shed 3 bases, J shed 4 bases, and the junction held 9 bases outside the gene matches. Germline assignment: CDR1 SGHAT and CDR2 FQNNGV. CDR3 protein: CASSFTGGAGPETQYF. The CDR3 DNA is TGTGCCAGCAGCTTTACAGGGGGCGCCGGTCCAGAGACCCAGTACTTC.

The chain recombines TRBV7-9 with TRBJ1-3; D ambiguous. Germline loops: CDR1 SEHNR, CDR2 FQNEAQ (reference sequence). V lost 5 bases and J lost 7, with 12 bases in between. The CDR3 is 13 residues long. CDR3 residues: CASSRQVDNTIYF. The CDR3 DNA sequence: TGTGCCAGCAGCCGGCAGGTAGACAACACCATATATTTT.

The sample holds one count of this clone. This chain joins TRBV30 and TRBJ1-5; no reliable D call. The CDR3 covers 14 residues. Germline lookup yields CDR1 GTSNPN and CDR2 SVGIG (reference sequence). Trimming removed 4 bases from V and 9 bases from J, with 19 bases in between. The CDR3 sequence: CAWTAGGPNSPQHF. The CDR3 DNA is TGTGCCTGGACGGCTGGAGGTCCCAATTCGCCCCAGCATTTT.

The rearrangement joins TRBV29-1 to TRBJ2-6, with D unclear. Trimming removed 8 bases at V and 0 bases at J, with 8 bases between. The CDR3 spans 13 residues. The germline V gene has CDR1 SQVTM and CDR2 ANQGSEA. The CDR3 sequence is CSTRNSGANVLTF. In nucleotides, the CDR3 is TGCAGCACCAGGAACTCTGGGGCCAACGTCCTGACTTTC.

The chain links TRBV10-2 to TRBJ2-5; no clear D. Trimming took 6 bases from V and 5 from J, leaving 16 bases between them. This CDR3 contains 14 residues. Germline CDR1 WSHSY, CDR2 SAAADI. CDR3 residues: CASSVLGVGETQYF. The CDR3, as DNA: TGCGCCAGCAGCGTCCTAGGAGTTGGGGAGACCCAGTACTTC.

The chain uses TRBV2 and TRBJ2-7; D perhaps matches TRBD1 (6 bases). V was trimmed by 6 bases and J by 2 bases, leaving 17 bases between them. Germline CDR1 reads SNHLY; CDR2 reads FYNNEI. CDR3 length equals 15 residues. Written as DNA, the CDR3 is TGTGCCAGCAGCGCGAGAGGACAGAAGACCTACGAGCAGTACTTC. Amino acids: CASSARGQKTYEQYF.

The chain has TRBV28 and TRBJ2-1; 11 nucleotides line up with TRBD2. The CDR3 totals 15 residues. Germline values: CDR1 MDHEN, CDR2 SYDVKM. J was trimmed by 7 bases and V by 5 bases; bases with no gene match: 7. The CDR3 here is CASSVLAGGGNEQFF. CDR3 nucleotide sequence: TGTGCCAGCAGTGTCCTAGCGGGAGGAGGAAATGAGCAGTTCTTC.

The chain carries TRBV4-1 and TRBJ2-2; 7 bases map to TRBD1. The J segment lost 7 bases and the V segment lost 4 bases, leaving 15 bases of the junction unmatched. Germline CDR1 is MGHRA and CDR2 is YSYEKL. This CDR3 is built from 17 residues. The CDR3 sequence is CASSLSPDRRLSGELFF. CDR3 nucleotides: TGCGCCAGCAGCCTGAGCCCGGACAGGAGGCTGAGCGGGGAGCTGTTTTTT.

This rearrangement joins TRBV9 to TRBJ2-5; maybe TRBD1 (6 bases). The germline V gene encodes CDR1 SGDLS and CDR2 YYNGEE. This CDR3 is built from 16 residues. Trimming removed 0 bases from V and 5 bases from J, with 17 bases in between. The CDR3 reads CASSVGAGVSQETQYF. CDR3 in DNA: TGTGCCAGCAGCGTAGGGGCAGGGGTGTCACAGGAGACCCAGTACTTC.

This clone has just a few counts. J is TRBJ2-5 and V is TRBV28; maybe TRBD1 (5 bases). Germline CDR1 reads MDHEN; CDR2 reads SYDVKM. Trimming took 3 bases from V and 4 from J, leaving 15 bases between them. The CDR3 covers 15 residues. The CDR3 sequence is CASSFYQGKGETQYF. CDR3 coding DNA: TGTGCCAGCAGTTTTTACCAGGGCAAAGGAGAGACCCAGTACTTC.

This rearrangement joins TRBV6-6 to TRBJ1-5; D is possibly TRBD1 (6 bases). V was pared by 7 bases and J by 9 bases, with 19 bases between. The CDR3 is 14 amino acids. From germline, CDR1 is MNHNY and CDR2 SVGAGI (reference sequence). The chain's CDR3 is CASTEDRPKWPQHF. The CDR3 nucleotides read TGTGCCAGCACCGAAGACAGGCCCAAGTGGCCCCAGCATTTT.

A few counts support this clone. CDR3: CASSESNTGELFF. The CDR3 region has the DNA TGTGCCAGCAGTGAGTCAAACACCGGGGAGCTGTTTTTT. The chain combines TRBV6-4 with TRBJ2-2; D is uncertain. Germline loops: CDR1 MRHNA, CDR2 SNTAGT. This CDR3 is 13 amino acids long. Trimming removed 3 bases at V and 2 bases at J, with 4 bases between.

The genes are TRBV6-1 and TRBJ1-5; no reliable D call. This CDR3 has 13 residues. Germline CDR1 reads MNHNS; CDR2 reads SASEGT. The V end lost 7 bases, the J end lost 6 bases, and 13 bases lay between the germline ends. The CDR3 loop is CASILVIGQPQHF. The DNA of the CDR3 is TGTGCCAGCATTCTCGTTATCGGTCAGCCCCAGCATTTT.